Below, 22 T cell receptor beta chains from the same sample are listed, as sequenced in a study of cytomegalovirus exposure and HLA in healthy donors. The PCR ran on 60 Vbeta and 13 Jbeta primers. The method was immunoSEQ multiplex PCR; TCRdb's version includes in-frame clones alone and lacks a portion of them. The table lists over 150,000 clones, 65% to 85% of them singletons. Sequenced input: PBMCs. The receptors stem from a boy between 2 and 15 years old in good health and CMV-seronegative.

This sequence joins TRBV27 and TRBJ2-2; 11 nucleotides match TRBD2. This CDR3 spans 17 amino acids. J was trimmed by 7 bases and V by 5 bases; bases with no gene match: 12. Germline CDR1 and CDR2: MNHEY and SMNVEV (reference sequence). The CDR3 reads CASSPLISGGAGGELFF. DNA for the CDR3: TGTGCCAGCAGTCCCCTTATTAGCGGGGGGGCAGGCGGGGAGCTGTTTTTT.

The CDR3 sequence is CASSYSSQLSEQFF. CDR3 DNA: TGTGCCAGCAGTTACTCTTCACAGCTTAGTGAGCAGTTCTTC. The chain carries TRBV6-6 and TRBJ2-1; D not certain. Germline V gene data show CDR1 as MNHNY and CDR2 as SVGAGI (reference sequence). The V and J ends lost 0 bases and 9 bases respectively, with 12 bases between them. CDR3 length: 14 residues.

The chain employs TRBV27 and TRBJ1-2; D is possibly TRBD1 (6 bases). Germline CDR1 MNHEY, CDR2 SMNVEV (reference sequence). This CDR3 is built from 15 residues. V was pared by 6 bases and J by 1 base, with 15 bases between. CDR3 protein: CASSPFRGGNYGYTF. The DNA for the CDR3 is TGTGCCAGCAGCCCCTTCCGAGGGGGTAACTATGGCTACACCTTC.

The chain couples TRBV5-4 to TRBJ2-3; D may be TRBD2 (6 bases). CDR1 is SGHNT, CDR2 YYREEE, per germline (reference sequence). The CDR3 covers 17 residues. The V end lost 5 bases, the J end lost 4 bases, and 23 bases lay between the germline ends. CDR3 bases: TGTGCCAGCAGACAGGAGGGGTCCACCCCGTCCCCAGATACGCAGTATTTT. Translating gives CASRQEGSTPSPDTQYF.

V and J are TRBV2 and TRBJ1-3; D remains ambiguous. The germline CDR1 and CDR2 sequences are SNHLY and FYNNEI. V was shortened by 5 bases and J by 0 bases, with 14 bases between the two germline ends. The CDR3 runs to 16 residues. The CDR3 region has the DNA TGTGCCAGCAGTTCCACGGCGGCCCGCTCTGGAAACACCATATATTTT. This sequence encodes CASSSTAARSGNTIYF.

J is TRBJ1-6 and V is TRBV5-1, with TRBD1 as a possible D gene (6 bases). The CDR3 extends over 16 amino acids. Germline values: CDR1 SGHRS, CDR2 YFSETQ. Trimming took off 4 bases at V and 1 base at J, with 12 bases between the two ends. In DNA form, the CDR3 reads TGCGCCAGCAGCCCGACAGGAGATTCCTATAATTCACCCCTCCACTTT. As protein: CASSPTGDSYNSPLHF.

The rearrangement uses TRBV9 and TRBJ1-2; TRBD1 is a possible D gene (6 bases). Germline CDR1 is SGDLS and CDR2 is YYNGEE. V lost 4 bases to trimming and J lost 4 bases, with 11 bases between them. There are 13 residues in the CDR3. The CDR3, as DNA: TGTGCCAGCAGCCGGGACACCATCTATGGCTACACCTTC. As protein: CASSRDTIYGYTF.

The V gene is TRBV9, the J gene TRBJ1-6; D is possibly TRBD1 (5 bases). Germline V gene sequence: CDR1 SGDLS, CDR2 YYNGEE. V was cut by 3 bases and J by 5 bases, with 15 bases left in between. This CDR3 contains 16 residues. CDR3 loop: CASSEMGGRDNSPLHF. Here the CDR3 DNA reads TGTGCCAGCAGCGAAATGGGGGGGAGGGATAATTCACCCCTCCACTTT.

This chain uses TRBV2 with TRBJ1-1; TRBD1 is a possible D gene (5 bases). The CDR3 has 15 amino acids. V was trimmed by 4 bases and J by 4 bases, leaving 16 bases between them. CDR1 and CDR2 from the germline V gene are SNHLY and FYNNEI. Here the CDR3 reads CASSVPGLMGTEAFF. For the CDR3, the DNA is TGTGCCAGCAGTGTCCCGGGACTCATGGGCACTGAAGCTTTCTTT.

The rearrangement links TRBV13 to TRBJ1-4; 8 bases agree with TRBD1. The germline V gene encodes CDR1 PRHDT and CDR2 FYEKMQ (reference sequence). The CDR3 is made up of 17 amino acids. The J segment lost 3 bases and the V segment lost 2 bases, leaving 8 bases of the junction unmatched. The CDR3 sequence is CASSLWQGALSNEKLFF. The CDR3 DNA sequence: TGTGCCAGCAGCTTATGGCAGGGGGCGCTTTCTAATGAAAAACTGTTTTTT.

A single count supports this clone. The chain is built from TRBV4-2 and TRBJ2-1, with TRBD1 identical over 11 bases. J gave up 0 bases and V 0 bases, and 10 bases lay outside the gene matches. The CDR3 loop spans 20 amino acids. CDR1 and CDR2 (germline): LGHNA, YNFKEQ. The CDR3 DNA is TGTGCCAGCAGCCAAGAATTGGACAGGGGGCTTAGGGGCTCCTACAATGAGCAGTTCTTC. This codes for CASSQELDRGLRGSYNEQFF.

The CDR3 protein is CASLTGVRPLHF. DNA for the CDR3: TGTGCCAGCTTAACAGGGGTCCGGCCCCTCCACTTT. The J gene is TRBJ1-6, the V gene TRBV2, with TRBD1 matching over 7 bases. After removal of 8 bases from V and 13 bases from J, the junction contained 8 bases not matched to a gene. This CDR3 is built from 12 residues. Germline assignment: CDR1 SNHLY and CDR2 FYNNEI.

This chain connects TRBV4-2 to TRBJ2-3, with 11 bases that match TRBD2. CDR3 length: 16 residues. Germline V gene lookup returns CDR1 LGHNA and CDR2 YNFKEQ. The V gene end was trimmed by 0 bases and the J gene end by 9 bases; junction bases not matched to a gene: 8. The CDR3 is CASSQEASGGPGTQYF. The CDR3 coding sequence is TGTGCCAGCAGCCAAGAGGCTAGCGGGGGGCCCGGAACGCAGTATTTT.

This chain links TRBV5-1 with TRBJ2-3; D is ambiguous. Trimming removed 0 bases at V and 4 bases at J, with 12 bases between. Germline V gives CDR1 SGHRS, CDR2 YFSETQ. CDR3 size: 15 residues. CDR3 in amino acids: CASSLASLSSDTQYF. The CDR3 nucleotides are TGCGCCAGCAGCTTGGCCTCTCTGAGTTCAGATACGCAGTATTTT.

With regard to this clone: Other DNA sequences in the sample encode the same CDR3. The chain is built from TRBV27 and TRBJ1-1; D remains unclear. The V gene's germline CDR1 is MNHEY and CDR2 SMNVEV (reference sequence). The CDR3 runs to 12 residues. The V and J ends lost 2 bases and 8 bases respectively, with 9 bases between them. The CDR3 DNA is TGTGCCAGCAGTTTAGTGGGCAGAGAAGCTTTCTTT. Its protein product is CASSLVGREAFF.

This chain links TRBV18 with TRBJ2-2; D is possibly TRBD1 (5 bases). This CDR3 contains 17 residues. Germline values: CDR1 KGHSH, CDR2 LQKENI. The V end was cut by 3 bases, the J end by 1 base, with 15 bases between. The CDR3 bases are TGTGCCAGCTCACCCCTACGGCCAGGGCTGAACACCGGGGAGCTGTTTTTT. It encodes CASSPLRPGLNTGELFF.

A note on this clone: Since no conserved phenylalanine or tryptophan closes the CDR3, a read error is the likely cause. For the CDR3, the DNA is TGCGCCAGCAGCCAAGTAACAGGGGCCTACGAGCAGTACCTC. Protein product: CASSQVTGAYEQYL. The chain has TRBV4-3 and TRBJ2-7; 7 nucleotides match TRBD1. The CDR3 is 14 residues long. J lost 2 bases, V lost 1 base, and 2 bases had no gene match. Germline CDR1 reads LGHNA; CDR2 reads YSLEER.

This rearrangement joins TRBV5-6 to TRBJ1-6; TRBD1 matches 8 bases. The germline CDR1 and CDR2 sequences are SGHDT and YYEEEE. V lost 2 bases, J lost 6 bases, and 4 bases stayed unmatched. The CDR3 runs to 15 residues. For the CDR3, the DNA is TGTGCCAGCAGCTTCCCAGGGGGCTCTAATTCACCCCTCCACTTT. Protein: CASSFPGGSNSPLHF. Complete variable domain (other parts from reference TRBV5-6 and TRBJ1-6): DAGVTQSPTHLIKTRGQQVTLRCSPKSGHDTVSWYQQALGQGPQFIFQYYEEEERQRGNFPDRFSGHQFPNYSSELNVNALLLGDSALYLCASSFPGGSNSPLHFGNGTRLTVT.

The chain recombines TRBV6-1 with TRBJ2-2; 9 nucleotides match TRBD1. The CDR3 runs 15 residues. Per the germline V gene, CDR1 is MNHNS and CDR2 is SASEGT. V lost 6 bases to trimming and J lost 6 bases; unmatched junction nucleotides: 8. In nucleotides, the CDR3 is TGTGCCAGCAGACCGGGACAGGGACCCTCCGGGGAGCTGTTTTTT. This encodes CASRPGQGPSGELFF.

The chain employs TRBV27 and TRBJ1-2; 10 bases match TRBD1. Germline CDR1 is MNHEY and CDR2 is SMNVEV (reference sequence). The CDR3 has 15 residues. V dropped 4 bases and J dropped 3; count of bases not matched to a gene: 5. CDR3 sequence reads: CASSSPGQGHYGYTF. CDR3 nucleotides: TGTGCCAGCAGTTCGCCGGGACAGGGGCACTATGGCTACACCTTC.

The V gene is TRBV19, the J gene TRBJ1-1; D perhaps matches TRBD1 (6 bases). V shed 7 bases and J shed 0 bases, with 15 bases lying between them. The CDR3 consists of 15 residues. Germline lookup yields CDR1 LNHDA and CDR2 SQIVND (reference sequence). The CDR3 DNA sequence: TGTGCCAGTAACAGGGAGAGAATTATGAACACTGAAGCTTTCTTT. The encoded protein is CASNRERIMNTEAFF.

The V and J genes are TRBV5-4 and TRBJ2-5; 12 positions match TRBD2. V was pared by 0 bases and J by 4 bases, with 10 bases of the junction left unmatched. From germline, CDR1 is SGHNT and CDR2 YYREEE (reference sequence). CDR3 length equals 18 residues. The CDR3 DNA reads TGTGCCAGCAGCTTGGCAGCTAGCGGGGGGGGTCGTGGAGAGACCCAGTACTTC. The encoded protein is CASSLAASGGGRGETQYF. The full variable domain, rest sourced from reference TRBV5-4 and TRBJ2-5, is ETGVTQSPTHLIKTRGQQVTLRCSSQSGHNTVSWYQQALGQGPQFIFQYYREEENGRGNFPPRFSGLQFPNYSSELNVNALELDDSALYLCASSLAASGGGRGETQYFGPGTRLLVL.